The text below deals with one T cell receptor (beta chain). The antigen remains unidentified. The data originate from a study of response to subunit inactivated influenza vaccine. Regarding the study as a whole: The authors suggested that every seasonal influenza vaccination recruits few new T cells.

The length of the CDR3 is 14 residues. The V gene lost 4 bases and the J gene lost 4 bases, with 14 bases spanning the gap. The germline CDR1 and CDR2 sequences are SGHRS and YFSETQ. TCRdb processed the RT-PCR reads anew with MiXCR; each CDR3 protein has one entry. The sample contains about 520,000 distinct CDR3 sequences, roughly 25% of which appear only once. V is TRBV5-1 and J is TRBJ2-5; no firm D call. Sequenced here: CD4+ T cells sorted from PBMCs, sampled about 5 days after vaccination. The TCR originated in a man aged 50-59 years who received an inactivated influenza vaccine. CDR3 amino acids: CASSGQVAGETQYF. In nucleotides, the CDR3 is TGCGCCAGCAGCGGCCAGGTGGCCGGAGAGACCCAGTACTTC.